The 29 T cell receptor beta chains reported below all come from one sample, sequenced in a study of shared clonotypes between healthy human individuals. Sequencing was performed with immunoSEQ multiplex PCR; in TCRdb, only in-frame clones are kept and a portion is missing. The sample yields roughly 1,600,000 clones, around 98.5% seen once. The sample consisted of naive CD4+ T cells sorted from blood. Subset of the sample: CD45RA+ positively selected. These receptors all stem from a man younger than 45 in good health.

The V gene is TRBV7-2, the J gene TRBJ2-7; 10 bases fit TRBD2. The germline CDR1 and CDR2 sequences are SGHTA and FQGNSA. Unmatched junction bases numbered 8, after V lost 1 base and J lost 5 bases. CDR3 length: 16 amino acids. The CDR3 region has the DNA TGTGCCAGCAGCTTAGTGACGACTAGCGGGTGGGACGAGCAGTACTTC. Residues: CASSLVTTSGWDEQYF. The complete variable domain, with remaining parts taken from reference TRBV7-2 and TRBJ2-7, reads GAGVSQSPSNKVTEKGKDVELRCDPISGHTALYWYRQSLGQGLEFLIYFQGNSAPDKSGLPSDRFSAERTGGSVSTLTIQRTQQEDSAVYLCASSLVTTSGWDEQYFGPGTRLTVT.

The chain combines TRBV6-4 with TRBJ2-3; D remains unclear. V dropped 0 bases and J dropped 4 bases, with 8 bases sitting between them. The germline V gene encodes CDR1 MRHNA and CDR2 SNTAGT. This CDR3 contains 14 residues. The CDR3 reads CASSDSPVADTQYF. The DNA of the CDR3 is TGTGCCAGCAGTGACTCGCCAGTCGCAGATACGCAGTATTTT.

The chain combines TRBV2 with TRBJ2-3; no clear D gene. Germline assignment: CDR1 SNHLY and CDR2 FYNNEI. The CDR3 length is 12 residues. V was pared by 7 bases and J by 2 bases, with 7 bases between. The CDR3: CASKSDTDTQYF. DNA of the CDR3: TGTGCCAGCAAATCCGACACAGATACGCAGTATTTT.

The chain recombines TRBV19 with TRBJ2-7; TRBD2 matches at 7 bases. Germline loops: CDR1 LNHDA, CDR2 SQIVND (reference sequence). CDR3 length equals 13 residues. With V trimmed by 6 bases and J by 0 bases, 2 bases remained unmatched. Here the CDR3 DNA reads TGTGCCAGTAGGGGGGGGATCTCCTACGAGCAGTACTTC. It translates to CASRGGISYEQYF. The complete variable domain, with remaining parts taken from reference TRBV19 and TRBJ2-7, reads DGGITQSPKYLFRKEGQNVTLSCEQNLNHDAMYWYRQDPGQGLRLIYYSQIVNDFQKGDIAEGYSVSREKKESFPLTVTSAQKNPTAFYLCASRGGISYEQYFGPGTRLTVT.

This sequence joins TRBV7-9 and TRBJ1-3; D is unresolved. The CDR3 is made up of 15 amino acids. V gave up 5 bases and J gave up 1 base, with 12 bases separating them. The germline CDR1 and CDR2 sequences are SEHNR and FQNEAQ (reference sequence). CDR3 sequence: CASSQGESSGNTIYF. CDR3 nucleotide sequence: TGTGCCAGCAGCCAAGGTGAAAGTTCTGGAAACACCATATATTTT.

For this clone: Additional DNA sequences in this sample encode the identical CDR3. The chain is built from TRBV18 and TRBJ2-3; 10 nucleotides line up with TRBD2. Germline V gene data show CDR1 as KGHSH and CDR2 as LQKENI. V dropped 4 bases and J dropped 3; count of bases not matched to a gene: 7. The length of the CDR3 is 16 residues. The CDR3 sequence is CASSLLAGGLTDTQYF. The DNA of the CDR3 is TGTGCCAGCTCACTTTTAGCGGGAGGCCTTACAGATACGCAGTATTTT.

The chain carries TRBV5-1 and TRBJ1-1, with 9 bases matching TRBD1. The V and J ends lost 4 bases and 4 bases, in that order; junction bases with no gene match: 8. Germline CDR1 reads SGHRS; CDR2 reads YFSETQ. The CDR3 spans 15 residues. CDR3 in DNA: TGCGCCAGCAGCACCGGGACAGGGATTTTCACTGAAGCTTTCTTT. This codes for CASSTGTGIFTEAFF.

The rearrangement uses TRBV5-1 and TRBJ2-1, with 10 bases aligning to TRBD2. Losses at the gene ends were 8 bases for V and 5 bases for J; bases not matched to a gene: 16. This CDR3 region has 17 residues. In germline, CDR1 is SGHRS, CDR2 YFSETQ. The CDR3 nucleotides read TGCGCCAGTAGCCCTTTCTTCGTGAGCGGGAGGGACAATGAGCAGTTCTTC. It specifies CASSPFFVSGRDNEQFF.

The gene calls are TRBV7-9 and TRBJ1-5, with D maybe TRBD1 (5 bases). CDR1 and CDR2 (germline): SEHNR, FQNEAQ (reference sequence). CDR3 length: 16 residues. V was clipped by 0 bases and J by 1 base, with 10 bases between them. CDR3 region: CASSLAQGGSNQPQHF. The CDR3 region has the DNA TGTGCCAGCAGCTTAGCCCAGGGAGGGAGCAATCAGCCCCAGCATTTT.

CDR3 residues: CATRGPIAGGTGELFF. The CDR3 nucleotides read TGTGCCACCCGGGGGCCTATAGCGGGGGGCACCGGGGAGCTGTTTTTT. The chain carries TRBV2 and TRBJ2-2, with 10 nucleotides matching TRBD2. Germline CDR1 and CDR2: SNHLY and FYNNEI. This CDR3 comprises 16 residues. J was trimmed by 4 bases and V by 10 bases; bases with no gene match: 12.

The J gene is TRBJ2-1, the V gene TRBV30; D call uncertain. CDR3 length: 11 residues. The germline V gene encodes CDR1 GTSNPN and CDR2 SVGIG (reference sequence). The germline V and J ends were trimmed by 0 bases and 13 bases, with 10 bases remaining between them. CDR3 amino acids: CAWSVLHFQFF. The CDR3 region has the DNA TGTGCCTGGAGTGTTCTCCATTTCCAGTTCTTC.

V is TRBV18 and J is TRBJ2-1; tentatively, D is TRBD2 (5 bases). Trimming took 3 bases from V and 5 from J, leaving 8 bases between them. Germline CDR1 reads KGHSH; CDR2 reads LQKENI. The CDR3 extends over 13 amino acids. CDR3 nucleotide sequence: TGTGCCAGCTCACCGGACTGGGACAATGAGCAGTTCTTC. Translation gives CASSPDWDNEQFF.

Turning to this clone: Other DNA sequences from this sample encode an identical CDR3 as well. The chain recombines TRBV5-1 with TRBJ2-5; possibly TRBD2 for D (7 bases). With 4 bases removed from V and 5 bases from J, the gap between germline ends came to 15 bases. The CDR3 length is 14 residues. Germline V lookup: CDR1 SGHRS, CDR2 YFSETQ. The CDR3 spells CASSLGGPQETQYF. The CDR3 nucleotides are TGCGCCAGCAGCCTCGGGGGGCCTCAGGAGACCCAGTACTTC.

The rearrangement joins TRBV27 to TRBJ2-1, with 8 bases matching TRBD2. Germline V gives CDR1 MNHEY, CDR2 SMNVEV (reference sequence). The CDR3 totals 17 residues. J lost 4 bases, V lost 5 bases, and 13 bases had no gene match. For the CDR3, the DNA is TGTGCCAGCAGTCCCGGGGTAGCGGGAATTAGTTACAATGAGCAGTTCTTC. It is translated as CASSPGVAGISYNEQFF.

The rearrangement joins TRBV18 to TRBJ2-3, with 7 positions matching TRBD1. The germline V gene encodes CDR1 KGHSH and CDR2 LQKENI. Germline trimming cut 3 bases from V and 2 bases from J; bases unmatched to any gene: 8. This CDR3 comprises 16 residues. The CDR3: CASSPVFGTATDTQYF. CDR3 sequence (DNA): TGTGCCAGCTCACCTGTCTTTGGGACAGCCACAGATACGCAGTATTTT.

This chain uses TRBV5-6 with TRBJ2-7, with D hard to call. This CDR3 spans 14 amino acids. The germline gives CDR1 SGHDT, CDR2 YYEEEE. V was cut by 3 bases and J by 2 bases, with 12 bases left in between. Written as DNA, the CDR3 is TGTGCCAGCAGCTATCTTTCAGAACCCTACGAGCAGTACTTC. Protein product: CASSYLSEPYEQYF.

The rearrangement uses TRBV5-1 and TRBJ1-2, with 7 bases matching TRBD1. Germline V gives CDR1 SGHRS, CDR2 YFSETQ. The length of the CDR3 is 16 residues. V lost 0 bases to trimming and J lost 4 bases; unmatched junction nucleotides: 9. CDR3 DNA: TGCGCCAGCAGCTTGGGACAGGGCGCTTTGGGCTATGGCTACACCTTC. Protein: CASSLGQGALGYGYTF.

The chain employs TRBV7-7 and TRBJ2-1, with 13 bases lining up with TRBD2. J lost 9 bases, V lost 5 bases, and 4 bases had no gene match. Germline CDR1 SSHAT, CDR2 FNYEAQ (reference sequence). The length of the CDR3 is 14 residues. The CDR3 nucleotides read TGTGCCAGCAGCCGGACTAGCGGGAGTGGTGAGCAGTTCTTC. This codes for CASSRTSGSGEQFF.

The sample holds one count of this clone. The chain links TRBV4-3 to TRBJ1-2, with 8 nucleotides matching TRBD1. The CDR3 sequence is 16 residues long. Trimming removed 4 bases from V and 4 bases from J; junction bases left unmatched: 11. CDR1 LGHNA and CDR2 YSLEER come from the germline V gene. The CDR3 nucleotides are TGCGCCAGCAGCCCAGCCCCCCCGACAGGGGCCTATGGCTACACCTTC. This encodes CASSPAPPTGAYGYTF.

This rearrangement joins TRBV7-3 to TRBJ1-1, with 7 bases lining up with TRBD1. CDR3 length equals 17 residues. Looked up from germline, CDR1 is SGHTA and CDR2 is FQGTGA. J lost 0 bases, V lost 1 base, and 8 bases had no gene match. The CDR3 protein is CASSLIGTEVMNTEAFF. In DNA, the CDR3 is TGTGCCAGCAGCTTAATAGGGACAGAGGTGATGAACACTGAAGCTTTCTTT.

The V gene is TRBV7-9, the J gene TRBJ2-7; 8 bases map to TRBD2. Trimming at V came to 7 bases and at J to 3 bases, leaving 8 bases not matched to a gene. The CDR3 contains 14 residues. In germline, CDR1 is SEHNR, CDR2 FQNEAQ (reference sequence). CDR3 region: CASTPAGEGYEQYF. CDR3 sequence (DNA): TGTGCCAGCACCCCAGCGGGGGAAGGCTACGAGCAGTACTTC.

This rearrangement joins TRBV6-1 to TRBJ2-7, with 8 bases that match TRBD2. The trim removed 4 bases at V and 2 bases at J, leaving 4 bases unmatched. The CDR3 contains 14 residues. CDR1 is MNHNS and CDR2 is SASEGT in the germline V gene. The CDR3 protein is CASSARGLAYEQYF. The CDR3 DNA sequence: TGTGCCAGCAGTGCCAGGGGACTAGCCTACGAGCAGTACTTC.

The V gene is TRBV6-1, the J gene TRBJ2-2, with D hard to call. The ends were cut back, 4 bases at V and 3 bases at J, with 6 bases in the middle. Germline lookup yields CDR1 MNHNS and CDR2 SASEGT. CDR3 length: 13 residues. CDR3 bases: TGTGCCAGCAGTGGGGCTTACACCGGGGAGCTGTTTTTT. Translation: CASSGAYTGELFF.

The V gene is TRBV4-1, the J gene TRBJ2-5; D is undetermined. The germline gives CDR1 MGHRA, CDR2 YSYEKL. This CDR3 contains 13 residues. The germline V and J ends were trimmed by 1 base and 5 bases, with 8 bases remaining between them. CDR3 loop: CASSQAPGETQYF. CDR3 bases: TGCGCCAGCAGCCAAGCACCTGGCGAGACCCAGTACTTC.

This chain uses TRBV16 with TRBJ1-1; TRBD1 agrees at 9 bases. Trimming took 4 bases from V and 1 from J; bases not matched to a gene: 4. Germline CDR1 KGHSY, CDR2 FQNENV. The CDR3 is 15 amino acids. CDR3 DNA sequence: TGTGCCAGCAGCCGCCCGACAGGGGGGAACACTGAAGCTTTCTTT. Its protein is CASSRPTGGNTEAFF.

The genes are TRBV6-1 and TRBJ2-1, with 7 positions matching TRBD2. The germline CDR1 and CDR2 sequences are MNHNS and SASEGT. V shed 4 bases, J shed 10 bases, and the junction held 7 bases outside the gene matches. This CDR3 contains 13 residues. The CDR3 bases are TGTGCCAGCAGTGTATCTAGGGGAGGGGAGCAGTTCTTC. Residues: CASSVSRGGEQFF.

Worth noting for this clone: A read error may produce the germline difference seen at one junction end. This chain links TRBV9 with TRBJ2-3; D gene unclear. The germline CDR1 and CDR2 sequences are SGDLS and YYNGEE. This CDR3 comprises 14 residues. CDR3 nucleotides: TGTGCCAGCACCGTAGCCCCCAACACAGATACGCAGTATTTT. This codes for CASTVAPNTDTQYF.

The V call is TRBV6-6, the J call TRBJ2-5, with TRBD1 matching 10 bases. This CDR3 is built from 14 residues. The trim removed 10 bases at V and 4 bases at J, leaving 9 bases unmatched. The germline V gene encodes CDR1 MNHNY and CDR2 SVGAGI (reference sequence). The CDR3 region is CATRGQGVGETQYF. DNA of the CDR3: TGTGCCACCAGAGGACAGGGGGTTGGAGAGACCCAGTACTTC.

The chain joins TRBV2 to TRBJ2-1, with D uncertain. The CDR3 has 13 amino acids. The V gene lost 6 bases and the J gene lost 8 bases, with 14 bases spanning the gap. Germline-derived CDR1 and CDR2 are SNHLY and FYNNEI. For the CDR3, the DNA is TGTGCCAGCAGGAAGGAGAGGAGCGATGAGCAGTTCTTC. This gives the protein CASRKERSDEQFF.